This T cell receptor beta chain derives from a study of cytotoxic CD8 clonotypes in ibrutinib-treated CLL. Overall study results and limits: Baseline clonality, above age-matched healthy donor levels, tracked circulating CD8+ T-cell counts. Sustained-remission and progressing patients had different sampling times.

Sequencing was performed with immunoSEQ multiplex PCR; in TCRdb, only in-frame clones are kept and a portion is missing. The profile covers around 140,000 clones, with roughly 80% appearing a single time and around 30% taken by the ten largest. Comment on this clone: What it binds is not known.

The CDR3 extends over 13 amino acids. Germline V gene data show CDR1 as MDHEN and CDR2 as SYDVKM. V lost 6 bases and J lost 5, with 13 bases in between. V and J are TRBV28 and TRBJ2-5; D is possibly TRBD1 (6 bases). This specimen consisted of PBMCs, obtained after 12 months of ibrutinib treatment. The clonotype was recovered from a human donor with chronic lymphocytic leukemia. The CDR3 is CASREQGMETQYF. The CDR3 region has the DNA TGTGCCAGCAGGGAACAGGGTATGGAGACCCAGTACTTC.